Shown below are 14 T cell receptor beta chains from a single sample sequenced in a study of OX40 agonist ivuxolimab in advanced cancers. Some clones are missing from TCRdb's copy, which holds only in-frame ones; the method was immunoSEQ multiplex PCR. The data hold over 60,000 clones, with 85% to 90% observed a single time. The sequencing here drew on CD4+ or CD8+ T cells sorted from blood, taken in a trial of the OX40 agonist ivuxolimab. The receptors were gathered from an adult with an advanced solid tumor such as melanoma, head and neck, liver or kidney cancer.

The chain is built from TRBV5-1 and TRBJ2-3; 7 bases map to TRBD2. V lost 4 bases and J lost 3; bases outside the gene matches: 11. From germline, CDR1 is SGHRS and CDR2 YFSETQ. This CDR3 comprises 16 residues. CDR3 sequence (DNA): TGCGCCAGCAGCCAGTGGGGAGGGGCAGGGACAGATACGCAGTATTTT. This encodes CASSQWGGAGTDTQYF.

A note on this clone: Distinct nucleotide sequences in the sample also encode this CDR3. This chain links TRBV29-1 with TRBJ2-1, with 8 bases identical to TRBD2. Losses at the gene ends were 7 bases for V and 8 bases for J; bases not matched to a gene: 7. CDR1 is SQVTM, CDR2 ANQGSEA, per germline. The CDR3 extends over 12 amino acids. CDR3 residues: CSGVAGGDEQFF. CDR3 in DNA: TGCAGCGGGGTGGCGGGGGGAGATGAGCAGTTCTTC.

The chain links TRBV11-2 to TRBJ1-4, with D possibly being TRBD1 (6 bases). The CDR3 is 15 amino acids. The germline V gene encodes CDR1 SGHAT and CDR2 FQNNGV. V lost 5 bases and J lost 4, with 14 bases in between. The CDR3 nucleotides read TGTGCCAGCAGCCCGGGGACACAGTATAATGAAAAACTGTTTTTT. Its translation is CASSPGTQYNEKLFF.

The chain employs TRBV11-2 and TRBJ1-1; no clear D. V lost 3 bases, J lost 6 bases, and 14 bases lay in between. This CDR3 contains 14 residues. The germline CDR1 and CDR2 sequences are SGHAT and FQNNGV. The CDR3 protein is CASSLWSAQSEAFF. The CDR3 DNA reads as TGTGCCAGCAGCTTGTGGTCAGCACAATCTGAAGCTTTCTTT.

In its sample, this clone was seen once. The chain employs TRBV11-2 and TRBJ2-7; 7 nucleotides match TRBD1. The CDR3 loop spans 14 amino acids. The trim removed 1 base at V and 2 bases at J, leaving 2 bases unmatched. Germline V gene lookup returns CDR1 SGHAT and CDR2 FQNNGV. The CDR3 nucleotides read TGTGCCAGCAGCTTAGCACAGGGGCCCTACGAGCAGTACTTC. This sequence encodes CASSLAQGPYEQYF.

The chain combines TRBV19 with TRBJ2-1, with D perhaps being TRBD1 or TRBD2 (5 bases each). V lost 7 bases, J lost 8 bases, and 21 bases lay in between. This CDR3 region has 15 residues. Germline lookup yields CDR1 LNHDA and CDR2 SQIVND (reference sequence). CDR3 nucleotide sequence: TGTGCCAGTACCCCTCGGGGCCTCTCCGCTCATGAGCAGTTCTTC. Its protein product is CASTPRGLSAHEQFF.

The chain employs TRBV9 and TRBJ1-2; no definite D call. Trimming removed 0 bases from V and 6 bases from J, with 15 bases in between. Germline-derived CDR1 and CDR2 are SGDLS and YYNGEE. CDR3 size: 15 residues. CDR3 coding DNA: TGTGCCAGCAGCGTAGGTGATCCCCGCCGGGATGGCTACACCTTC. It codes for CASSVGDPRRDGYTF. Full variable domain (remainder filled in from reference TRBV9 and TRBJ1-2): DSGVTQTPKHLITATGQRVTLRCSPRSGDLSVYWYQQSLDQGLQFLIQYYNGEERAKGNILERFSAQQFPDLHSELNLSSLELGDSALYFCASSVGDPRRDGYTFGSGTRLTVV.

This clone was seen once. The V and J genes are TRBV19 and TRBJ1-5; D is perhaps TRBD1 (6 bases). CDR3 length: 14 amino acids. Germline CDR1 LNHDA, CDR2 SQIVND (reference sequence). Trimming stripped 1 base from V and 7 bases from J, with 11 bases between. CDR3 sequence: CASSIGQGRQPQHF. In DNA form, the CDR3 reads TGTGCCAGTAGTATAGGGCAGGGGAGGCAGCCCCAGCATTTT.

The genes are TRBV2 and TRBJ2-2, with 7 bases fitting TRBD1. This CDR3 contains 15 residues. In germline, CDR1 is SNHLY, CDR2 FYNNEI. V gave up 7 bases and J gave up 5 bases; unmatched junction bases: 10. The CDR3 DNA follows: TGTGCCAGCACTTTAGGGGGCACACGTACCGGGGAGCTGTTTTTT. Translating gives CASTLGGTRTGELFF.

Only one count was recorded for this clone. The genes are TRBV19 and TRBJ2-1; tentative D call: TRBD2 (6 bases). This CDR3 contains 17 residues. Per the germline V gene, CDR1 is LNHDA and CDR2 is SQIVND (reference sequence). V dropped 1 base and J dropped 7 bases, with 20 bases sitting between them. The CDR3: CASSIVGTPRSPNEQFF. In nucleotides, the CDR3 is TGTGCCAGTAGTATAGTAGGGACTCCCCGATCCCCGAATGAGCAGTTCTTC. Supplemented by reference TRBV19 and TRBJ2-1, the full variable domain reads DGGITQSPKYLFRKEGQNVTLSCEQNLNHDAMYWYRQDPGQGLRLIYYSQIVNDFQKGDIAEGYSVSREKKESFPLTVTSAQKNPTAFYLCASSIVGTPRSPNEQFFGPGTRLTVL.

For the CDR3, the DNA is TGTGCCAGCAGCCCGGTCGGGTTGGGCACTGAAGCTTTCTTT. Translated: CASSPVGLGTEAFF. J is TRBJ1-1 and V is TRBV7-9, with D hard to call. The germline V and J ends were trimmed by 5 bases and 4 bases, with 14 bases remaining between them. Germline CDR1 SEHNR, CDR2 FQNEAQ (reference sequence). The CDR3 is made up of 14 amino acids. Filled out from reference TRBV7-9 and TRBJ1-1, the complete variable domain reads DTGVSQNPRHKITKRGQNVTFRCDPISEHNRLYWYRQTLGQGPEFLTYFQNEAQLEKSRLLSDRFSAERPKGSFSTLEIQRTEQGDSAMYLCASSPVGLGTEAFFGQGTRLTVV.

V is TRBV7-2 and J is TRBJ2-7; TRBD1 aligns across 7 bases. Looked up from germline, CDR1 is SGHTA and CDR2 is FQGNSA. The V and J ends lost 4 bases and 1 base, in that order; junction bases with no gene match: 4. The CDR3 has 14 residues. CDR3 nucleotides: TGTGCCAGCAGCTCAGGGGGTTCTTCCTACGAGCAGTACTTC. Translated, it gives CASSSGGSSYEQYF.

This clone has just one count. The J gene is TRBJ1-5, the V gene TRBV19, with a weak D call TRBD1 (6 bases). The CDR3 spans 14 residues. CDR1 and CDR2 from the germline V gene are LNHDA and SQIVND (reference sequence). The V end was cut by 2 bases, the J end by 7 bases, with 12 bases between. The CDR3 is CASSIMGARQPQHF. The CDR3 bases are TGTGCCAGTAGTATAATGGGGGCAAGACAGCCCCAGCATTTT.

The J gene is TRBJ1-2, the V gene TRBV5-4, with 7 nucleotides matching TRBD1. Germline CDR1 SGHNT, CDR2 YYREEE (reference sequence). The V gene end was trimmed by 2 bases and the J gene end by 8 bases; junction bases not matched to a gene: 9. There are 14 residues in the CDR3. CDR3 sequence reads: CASSFGRGQEGYTF. The CDR3 nucleotides are TGTGCCAGCAGCTTCGGAAGGGGGCAGGAGGGCTACACCTTC.